Below are 9 T cell receptor beta chains sequenced from a single sample in a study of blood T cell repertoires in COVID-19. The data were produced by immunoSEQ multiplex PCR, yet TCRdb's version contains in-frame clones alone and is incomplete. The sample yields about 69,000 clones, under 85% seen once. The sequenced material came from peripheral blood. These receptors came from a man in his fifties or sixties with acute or convalescent COVID-19.

The chain employs TRBV18 and TRBJ1-5; possible D gene TRBD1, 5 bases. The V end lost 2 bases, the J end lost 8 bases, and 19 bases lay between the germline ends. CDR1 KGHSH and CDR2 LQKENI come from the germline V gene. The CDR3 consists of 16 residues. The CDR3 protein is CASSPGAGGSWEPQHF. The CDR3 DNA reads TGTGCCAGCTCACCAGGGGCTGGAGGGTCGTGGGAGCCCCAGCATTTT.

The J gene is TRBJ1-2, the V gene TRBV3-1 (or the pseudogene TRBV3-2); TRBD1 is a possible D gene (6 bases). The germline CDR1 and CDR2 sequences are LGHDT and YNNKEL (reference sequence). Trimming removed 1 base at V and 3 bases at J, with 18 bases between. This CDR3 has 17 amino acids. CDR3 protein: CASSQVALQGGHYGYTF. Written as DNA, the CDR3 is TGTGCCAGCAGCCAAGTTGCCCTACAGGGAGGGCACTATGGCTACACCTTC.

The chain joins TRBV7-2 to TRBJ2-3; possible D gene TRBD2, 5 bases. The CDR3 has 16 amino acids. CDR1 is SGHTA and CDR2 is FQGNSA in the germline V gene. V was pared by 2 bases and J by 0 bases, with 12 bases between. Written as DNA, the CDR3 is TGTGCCAGCAGCTTAAATGGAGGCCTGAGCACAGATACGCAGTATTTT. Translated, it gives CASSLNGGLSTDTQYF.

The gene calls are TRBV28 and TRBJ1-2, with 9 bases lining up with TRBD1. Germline trimming cut 10 bases from V and 4 bases from J; bases unmatched to any gene: 10. Germline CDR1 and CDR2: MDHEN and SYDVKM. This CDR3 contains 14 residues. DNA of the CDR3: TGTGCCATTACCGCCGGGGGACAGGGCTATGGCTACACCTTC. It specifies CAITAGGQGYGYTF.

In its sample, this clone was seen a few times. The chain combines TRBV6-5 with TRBJ2-7; the match to TRBD2 covers 10 bases. After removal of 0 bases from V and 4 bases from J, the junction contained 6 bases not matched to a gene. The CDR3 totals 16 residues. CDR1 is MNHEY and CDR2 is SVGAGI in the germline V gene. CDR3 in amino acids: CASSYSAAGGLYEQYF. Written as DNA, the CDR3 is TGTGCCAGCAGTTACTCGGCAGCGGGGGGGCTGTACGAGCAGTACTTC.

This sequence joins TRBV27 and TRBJ1-4, with D possibly matching TRBD1 (5 bases). This CDR3 region has 15 residues. V shed 6 bases and J shed 10 bases, with 21 bases lying between them. CDR1 MNHEY and CDR2 SMNVEV come from the germline V gene (reference sequence). CDR3: CASSPRGVAGLKLFF. The CDR3 region has the DNA TGTGCCAGCAGCCCCCGGGGGGTGGCAGGGCTAAAACTGTTTTTT.

The chain joins TRBV25-1 to TRBJ2-4; tentative D call: TRBD1 (6 bases). Trimming removed 3 bases at V and 7 bases at J, with 13 bases between. Germline V lookup: CDR1 MGHDK, CDR2 SYGVNS. This CDR3 spans 14 amino acids. CDR3 in DNA: TGTGCCAGCAGTGATTCTAAGGGGGTGAACATTCAGTACTTC. Its protein product is CASSDSKGVNIQYF.

The CDR3 protein is CASSPGGYGYTF. For the CDR3, the DNA is TGTGCCAGCAGCCCGGGGGGCTATGGCTACACCTTC. This sequence joins TRBV3-1 (or the pseudogene TRBV3-2) and TRBJ1-2, with TRBD1 as a possible D gene (5 bases). This CDR3 is built from 12 residues. V was pared by 4 bases and J by 4 bases, with 7 bases between. In germline, CDR1 is LGHDT, CDR2 YNNKEL (reference sequence).

The rearrangement links TRBV6-2 or TRBV6-3 to TRBJ2-3, with 7 bases matching TRBD2. This CDR3 is built from 17 residues. Germline V gene data show CDR1 as MNHEY and CDR2 as SVGEGT. V lost 2 bases to trimming and J lost 0 bases; unmatched junction nucleotides: 8. The DNA for the CDR3 is TGTGCCAGCAGTTACAGGCGCGGGGGAGGGAGCACAGATACGCAGTATTTT. Its translation: CASSYRRGGGSTDTQYF.